The next 2 T cell receptor beta chains were all read from a single sample in a study of technical replicates of blood from several donors. Sequencing used immunoSEQ multiplex PCR; TCRdb keeps in-frame clones, though not all of them. This table holds 75,000 to 95,000 clones, roughly 94% found once. The specimen was T cells isolated from PBMCs. Receptor source: a human donor in good health.

CDR3 sequence: CASSLTGHLDIGNEQFF. CDR3 nucleotide sequence: TGTGCCAGCAGCTTAACCGGACATTTGGACATTGGGAATGAGCAGTTCTTC. The chain couples TRBV5-4 to TRBJ2-1; D is possibly TRBD1 (5 bases). Germline values: CDR1 SGHNT, CDR2 YYREEE (reference sequence). V was pared by 2 bases and J by 7 bases, with 22 bases between. This CDR3 spans 17 amino acids.

The chain has TRBV6-5 and TRBJ1-1; D ambiguous. V shed 2 bases and J shed 2 bases, with 15 bases lying between them. The CDR3 is 16 amino acids. From germline, CDR1 is MNHEY and CDR2 SVGAGI. The CDR3 protein is CASSYAQGGGNTEAFF. The CDR3 coding sequence is TGTGCCAGCAGTTACGCCCAAGGAGGCGGTAACACTGAAGCTTTCTTT.